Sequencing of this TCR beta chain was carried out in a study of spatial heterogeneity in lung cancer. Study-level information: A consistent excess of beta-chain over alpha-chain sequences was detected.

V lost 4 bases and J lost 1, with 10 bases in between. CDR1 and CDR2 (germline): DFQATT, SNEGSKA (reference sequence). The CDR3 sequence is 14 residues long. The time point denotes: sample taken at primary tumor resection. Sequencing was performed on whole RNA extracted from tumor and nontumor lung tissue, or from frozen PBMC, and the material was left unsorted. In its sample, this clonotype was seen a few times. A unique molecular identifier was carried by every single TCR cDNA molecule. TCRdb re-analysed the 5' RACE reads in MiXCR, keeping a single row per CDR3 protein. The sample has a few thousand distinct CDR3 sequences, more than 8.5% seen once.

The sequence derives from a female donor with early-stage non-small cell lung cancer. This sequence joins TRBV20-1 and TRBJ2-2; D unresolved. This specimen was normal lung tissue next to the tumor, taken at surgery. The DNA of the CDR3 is TGCAGTGCTACTCGGACGGTGAACACCGGGGAGCTGTTTTTT. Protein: CSATRTVNTGELFF.